Listed here are 23 T cell receptor beta chains from one sample, sequenced in a study of blood T cell repertoires in COVID-19. The protocol was immunoSEQ multiplex PCR, while the TCRdb copy is restricted to in-frame clones and leaves out a portion. Among 100,000 to 150,000 clones listed, 75% to 90% were seen once. The specimen sequenced was PBMCs or T cells enriched from blood (not recorded which). The receptors stem from a woman aged 45-65 years who had recovered from COVID-19.

The V gene is TRBV7-6, the J gene TRBJ1-4; 12 bases match TRBD1. The CDR3 contains 17 residues. Germline CDR1 and CDR2: SGHVS and FNYEAQ. After removal of 5 bases from V and 7 bases from J, the junction contained 11 bases not matched to a gene. In DNA, the CDR3 is TGTGCCAGCAGCCTTGGGACAGGGGGCCTCTCCGGTGAAAAACTGTTTTTT. It yields the protein CASSLGTGGLSGEKLFF.

The chain uses TRBV18 and TRBJ2-5, with 8 bases identical to TRBD2. CDR1 and CDR2 from the germline V gene are KGHSH and LQKENI. This CDR3 has 16 amino acids. The trim removed 4 bases at V and 4 bases at J, leaving 11 bases unmatched. The DNA for the CDR3 is TGTGCCAGCTCACAGGGCCTAGGACTAGCATCAGAGACCCAGTACTTC. Encoded protein: CASSQGLGLASETQYF. The whole variable domain, filled in from reference TRBV18 and TRBJ2-5, reads NAGVMQNPRHLVRRRGQEARLRCSPMKGHSHVYWYRQLPEEGLKFMVYLQKENIIDESGMPKERFSAEFPKEGPSILRIQQVVRGDSAAYFCASSQGLGLASETQYFGPGTRLLVL.

The V and J genes are TRBV11-3 and TRBJ1-5; 9 nucleotides align to TRBD1. The V and J ends lost 5 bases and 4 bases, in that order; junction bases with no gene match: 3. CDR3 length: 14 amino acids. The V gene's germline CDR1 is SGHNT and CDR2 YENEEA. The CDR3 loop is CASSVGTGNQPQHF. CDR3 nucleotides: TGTGCCAGCAGCGTCGGGACAGGGAATCAGCCCCAGCATTTT.

This clone was recorded once. The rearrangement uses TRBV4-3 and TRBJ2-2, with TRBD2 matching 10 bases. In germline, CDR1 is LGHNA, CDR2 YSLEER. The CDR3 is 16 residues long. Germline trimming cut 1 base from V and 2 bases from J; bases unmatched to any gene: 1. CDR3 in amino acids: CASSQASGGNTGELFF. The CDR3 region has the DNA TGCGCCAGCAGCCAAGCTAGCGGGGGAAACACCGGGGAGCTGTTTTTT.

The chain has TRBV5-4 and TRBJ2-5; D call uncertain. This CDR3 contains 13 residues. The V end was cut by 3 bases, the J end by 0 bases, with 6 bases between. The germline gives CDR1 SGHNT, CDR2 YYREEE (reference sequence). The CDR3: CASSSSNQETQYF. The CDR3 DNA follows: TGTGCCAGCAGCTCTAGTAACCAAGAGACCCAGTACTTC.

The chain carries TRBV19 and TRBJ2-2, with D possibly being TRBD2 (6 bases). Germline CDR1 reads LNHDA; CDR2 reads SQIVND (reference sequence). The CDR3 runs to 16 residues. The V gene lost 3 bases and the J gene lost 0 bases, with 11 bases spanning the gap. In DNA, the CDR3 is TGTGCCAGTAGTATGAGGGACTTTTCGAACACCGGGGAGCTGTTTTTT. Protein sequence: CASSMRDFSNTGELFF.

V usage is TRBV9 and J usage is TRBJ1-1; tentative D call: TRBD1 (6 bases). This CDR3 has 15 amino acids. The germline gives CDR1 SGDLS, CDR2 YYNGEE. The V end lost 4 bases, the J end lost 5 bases, and 18 bases lay between the germline ends. CDR3 in DNA: TGTGCCAGCAGCCCCGGGGGGGCAGGGAGAACTGAAGCTTTCTTT. This translates into CASSPGGAGRTEAFF.

This chain joins TRBV7-9 and TRBJ2-7, with 9 bases that match TRBD2. The CDR3 covers 15 residues. V shed 5 bases and J 5 bases; nucleotides not matched to a gene: 10. Germline V gene data show CDR1 as SEHNR and CDR2 as FQNEAQ (reference sequence). This CDR3 is CASSRGERGAHEQYF. The CDR3 DNA follows: TGTGCCAGCAGCCGCGGGGAGCGGGGGGCCCACGAGCAGTACTTC.

This clone was recorded only once. The chain uses TRBV7-8 and TRBJ1-1; D is perhaps TRBD1 (5 bases). CDR1 is SGHVS, CDR2 FQNEAQ, per germline. The CDR3 covers 14 residues. The V and J ends lost 7 bases and 0 bases respectively, with 12 bases between them. CDR3 nucleotides: TGTGCCAGCACCCTGGACAAAGTGAACACTGAAGCTTTCTTT. This translates into CASTLDKVNTEAFF.

The chain has TRBV29-1 and TRBJ2-1; D is unclear. The CDR3 loop spans 12 amino acids. Germline assignment: CDR1 SQVTM and CDR2 ANQGSEA. Deletions cut 0 bases from V and 6 bases from J, with 6 bases between. The chain's CDR3 is CSVEDNSNEQFF. The DNA for the CDR3 is TGCAGCGTTGAAGATAACAGCAATGAGCAGTTCTTC.

The gene calls are TRBV7-9 and TRBJ2-1, with 7 bases aligning to TRBD2. The germline CDR1 and CDR2 sequences are SEHNR and FQNEAQ (reference sequence). J was trimmed by 6 bases and V by 6 bases; bases with no gene match: 8. CDR3 length equals 14 residues. CDR3 residues: CASSPGGGFNEQFF. CDR3 sequence (DNA): TGTGCCAGCAGTCCCGGCGGGGGATTCAATGAGCAGTTCTTC.

CDR3 protein: CASSEDSSSYNEQFF. In DNA form, the CDR3 reads TGTGCCAGCAGTGAAGACAGTAGTTCCTACAATGAGCAGTTCTTC. The rearrangement uses TRBV6-1 and TRBJ2-1, with D hard to call. Germline loops: CDR1 MNHNS, CDR2 SASEGT. This CDR3 has 15 amino acids. Between the trimmed V and J ends, which lost 1 base and 1 base, there was a span of 8 bases.

The chain employs TRBV4-1 and TRBJ1-2, with a tentative D call TRBD1 (6 bases). The CDR3 is 15 amino acids. Trimming took 3 bases from V and 6 from J, leaving 17 bases between them. The germline V gene encodes CDR1 MGHRA and CDR2 YSYEKL. The CDR3 spells CASSHEDPRTDGYTF. CDR3 nucleotide sequence: TGCGCCAGCAGCCATGAAGACCCACGGACAGATGGCTACACCTTC.

This clone was seen a few times. This chain uses TRBV5-1 with TRBJ1-1; D is possibly TRBD1 (5 bases). Between the trimmed V and J ends, which lost 8 bases and 6 bases, there was a span of 17 bases. The CDR3 runs to 13 residues. Germline loops: CDR1 SGHRS, CDR2 YFSETQ. The CDR3 coding sequence is TGCGCCAGTACCCCGGGAGGACACCCTGAAGCTTTCTTT. Translated, it gives CASTPGGHPEAFF.

This chain links TRBV12-3 or TRBV12-4 with TRBJ2-2, with D unresolved. V lost 3 bases to trimming and J lost 6 bases, with 8 bases between them. The length of the CDR3 is 13 residues. CDR3 DNA: TGTGCCAGCAGTTTCATAGTAGCCGGGGAGCTGTTTTTT. As protein: CASSFIVAGELFF.

The CDR3 region has the DNA TGCAGCGTTGAAGACAGGAGAGGGCCTGGCACTGAAGCTTTCTTT. This gives the protein CSVEDRRGPGTEAFF. This rearrangement joins TRBV29-1 to TRBJ1-1, with no clear D. Trimming shortened V by 0 bases and J by 4 bases, and 15 bases separated the two germline ends. CDR1 is SQVTM, CDR2 ANQGSEA, per germline. CDR3 length equals 15 residues.

This clone was recorded once. The genes are TRBV2 and TRBJ1-1; D is unresolved. Trimming took 7 bases from V and 7 from J, leaving 13 bases between them. The CDR3 extends over 12 amino acids. Germline values: CDR1 SNHLY, CDR2 FYNNEI. The CDR3 protein is CASTGTLGEAFF. The CDR3 nucleotides read TGTGCCAGCACAGGAACACTGGGTGAAGCTTTCTTT.

V and J are TRBV19 and TRBJ2-3; D is perhaps TRBD1 (6 bases). The CDR3 runs 14 residues. Per germline, CDR1 LNHDA and CDR2 SQIVND (reference sequence). The V gene lost 5 bases and the J gene lost 0 bases, with 9 bases spanning the gap. The CDR3 reads CASSDRSSTDTQYF. The CDR3 nucleotides read TGTGCCAGTAGTGACAGGTCTAGCACAGATACGCAGTATTTT.

V and J are TRBV4-1 and TRBJ1-2; 9 nucleotides match TRBD1. The CDR3 sequence is 14 residues long. V was clipped by 4 bases and J by 6 bases; unmatched bases: 6. The germline CDR1 and CDR2 sequences are MGHRA and YSYEKL. The CDR3 DNA is TGCGCCAGCAGCCTCTGGGGACAGGGCCATGGCTACACCTTC. It encodes CASSLWGQGHGYTF.

The chain joins TRBV7-9 to TRBJ2-7, with no clear D. The germline V gene has CDR1 SEHNR and CDR2 FQNEAQ (reference sequence). Trimming took 1 base from V and 2 from J, leaving 6 bases between them. This CDR3 contains 13 residues. CDR3 region: CASSLVGAYEQYF. DNA of the CDR3: TGTGCCAGCAGCTTAGTCGGAGCCTACGAGCAGTACTTC.

The chain carries TRBV12-3 or TRBV12-4 and TRBJ1-5; D unresolved. The ends were cut back, 6 bases at V and 4 bases at J, with 10 bases in the middle. The CDR3 is made up of 13 amino acids. CDR3 sequence (DNA): TGTGCCAGCAGCTTGGCGGAAAATCAGCCCCAGCATTTT. It yields the protein CASSLAENQPQHF.

The chain uses TRBV3-1 (or the pseudogene TRBV3-2) and TRBJ2-2; 10 bases match TRBD2. The CDR3 has 16 amino acids. CDR1 is LGHDT, CDR2 YNNKEL, per germline (reference sequence). V lost 3 bases to trimming and J lost 4 bases; unmatched junction nucleotides: 5. CDR3 loop: CASSHPGLATTGELFF. For the CDR3, the DNA is TGTGCCAGCAGCCATCCGGGACTAGCGACCACCGGGGAGCTGTTTTTT.

The rearrangement uses TRBV27 and TRBJ2-1; the D gene is possibly TRBD2 (6 bases). The CDR3 has 13 residues. Germline V gene data show CDR1 as MNHEY and CDR2 as SMNVEV (reference sequence). V lost 9 bases and J 8 bases, leaving 17 bases between the germline ends. As DNA, the CDR3 is TGTGCCAGTACCCGGGACTCGCAGGATGAGCAGTTCTTC. This encodes CASTRDSQDEQFF.